A few counts support the clone carrying this T cell receptor (beta chain). Its target is not known. The data stem from a study of blood T cells in healthy people across ages. Study-level points and caveats: In these data, TCR beta diversity tracked strongly with naive T cell percentage.

Approximately 9.1 milliliters was the volume of peripheral blood drawn from each donor. Then a second PCR, running about 6 to 12 cycles, was carried out with a sample-barcoded 5' primer and a J-beta primer mix. Tags on each cDNA molecule came from a template-switch adaptor with 12 random nucleotides. Via MiXCR, TCRdb re-called the 5' RACE reads, giving one row per CDR3 protein. The profile shows around 1,900,000 distinct CDR3 sequences, about two fifths of them singletons. Germline V gives CDR1 ENHRY, CDR2 SYGVKD. CDR3 size: 13 residues. V is TRBV10-3 and J is TRBJ2-5; maybe TRBD1 (5 bases). The DNA end lines up better with TRBJ2-7; the J call may be wrong. The sequenced sample consisted of blood. The receptor comes from a human donor in good health. The CDR3 sequence: CAITATETYEQYF. The CDR3 DNA is TGTGCCATTACCGCGACAGAAACCTACGAGCAGTACTTC.